One sample yielded the 32 T cell receptor beta chains listed below, sequenced in a study of molecular identifiers for immune sequencing clone quantification. TCRdb recomputed calls from the PCR reads with MiXCR, one row per CDR3 protein. The table lists about half a million distinct CDR3 sequences, about 20% of them singletons, with around 0.84% in the top ten. The material sequenced was naive CD8+ T cells from blood, with Jurkat cell RNA spiked in. Subset reported: FACS-sorted CD8+CD4-CCR7+CD45RA+ naive T cells. The receptors originated from a human donor in good health. Some libraries in this study had Jurkat cell RNA spiked in.

On this clonotype itself: Possible read error: a much larger clone is one base away. This is likely a read error, given that the CDR3 carries no conserved phenylalanine or tryptophan at its end. CDR3 sequence: CASSQQVGRDEQYI. CDR3 nucleotides: TGCGCCAGCAGCCAGCAGGTCGGGAGGGACGAGCAGTACATC. The chain carries TRBV4-1 and TRBJ2-7; 8 bases align to TRBD2. The CDR3 contains 14 residues. Germline V gene data show CDR1 as MGHRA and CDR2 as YSYEKL. With V trimmed by 3 bases and J by 5 bases, 6 bases remained unmatched.

A word on this clonotype: Being one base from a much bigger clone, this may be a read error. The V call is TRBV18, the J call TRBJ2-2; D may be TRBD2 (5 bases). CDR3 length: 16 residues. Germline V gives CDR1 KGHSH, CDR2 LQKENI. The CDR3 region has the DNA TGTGCCAGCTCACCATTGGAAGGAGCGAACACCGGGGAGCTGGTTTTT. It yields the protein CASSPLEGANTGELVF.

J is TRBJ1-5 and V is TRBV24-1; 8 bases fit TRBD1. In germline, CDR1 is KGHDR, CDR2 SFDVKD. The CDR3 is made up of 18 amino acids. V lost 4 bases and J lost 0; bases outside the gene matches: 10. The CDR3 DNA sequence: TGTGCCACCAGTGACACCGGGACAGGCGATTATAGCAATCAGCCCCAGCATTTT. Protein sequence: CATSDTGTGDYSNQPQHF.

This chain joins TRBV20-1 and TRBJ2-5; 7 bases match TRBD1. The CDR3 runs 13 residues. J was trimmed by 4 bases and V by 7 bases; bases with no gene match: 9. Germline-derived CDR1 and CDR2 are DFQATT and SNEGSKA (reference sequence). CDR3 sequence (DNA): TGCAGTGGTCGCAGGGGGTTCGCAGAGACCCAGTACTTC. Translated, it gives CSGRRGFAETQYF.

This clonotype occurred a few times. Just one base apart from a much larger clone, this may be a read error. The CDR3 region is CASSPGTPNTGELFF. CDR3 bases: TGTGCCAGCAGTCCCGGGACACCGAACACCGGGGAGCTGTTTTTT. The chain carries TRBV6-2 or TRBV6-3 and TRBJ2-2; perhaps TRBD1 as D (6 bases). Trimming stripped 5 bases from V and 0 bases from J, with 10 bases between. The CDR3 contains 15 residues. Germline assignment: CDR1 MNHEY and CDR2 SVGEGT.

This clonotype was counted a few times. The rearrangement joins TRBV4-2 to TRBJ2-7; 10 nucleotides line up with TRBD1. The germline V gene encodes CDR1 LGHNA and CDR2 YNFKEQ. The CDR3 length is 16 residues. J lost 7 bases, V lost 0 bases, and 9 bases had no gene match. The CDR3 reads CASSQEVGTGAGEQYF. CDR3 sequence (DNA): TGTGCCAGCAGCCAAGAGGTCGGGACAGGGGCTGGAGAGCAGTACTTC.

The gene calls are TRBV7-9 and TRBJ2-7; D tentatively reads TRBD1 or TRBD2 (5 bases each). Trimming stripped 7 bases from V and 7 bases from J, with 17 bases between. CDR1 SEHNR and CDR2 FQNEAQ come from the germline V gene (reference sequence). The CDR3 is 13 residues long. CDR3 in amino acids: CASNPPGTGEQYF. In DNA form, the CDR3 reads TGTGCCAGCAACCCCCCCGGGACGGGAGAGCAGTACTTC.

Comment on this clonotype: This could be a read error, since a much larger clone is one nucleotide away. V usage is TRBV13 and J usage is TRBJ2-3, with 13 bases identical to TRBD2. Germline V lookup: CDR1 PRHDT, CDR2 FYEKMQ (reference sequence). The CDR3 sequence is 17 residues long. Trimming removed 4 bases from V and 6 bases from J; junction bases left unmatched: 10. CDR3 nucleotide sequence: TGTGCCAGCAGCTCCACACTAGCGGGAGGGCCAAGGGATACGCAGTATTTT. Translating gives CASSSTLAGGPRDTQYF.

Many counts were recorded for this clonotype. The V gene is TRBV29-1, the J gene TRBJ2-5, with TRBD1 matching over 10 bases. The CDR3 runs to 15 residues. The V and J ends lost 4 bases and 5 bases, in that order; junction bases with no gene match: 10. The germline V gene encodes CDR1 SQVTM and CDR2 ANQGSEA. DNA for the CDR3: TGCAGCGTTGGAGAACGAGGACAGGGGGGTGAGACCCAGTACTTC. Its translation: CSVGERGQGGETQYF.

The chain is built from TRBV14 and TRBJ1-2; D gene unclear. V shed 1 base and J shed 4 bases, with 7 bases lying between them. The CDR3 has 13 residues. Germline CDR1 is SGHDN and CDR2 is FVKESK. As DNA, the CDR3 is TGTGCCAGCAGCCAAGTCGGCAGCTATGGCTACACCTTC. It yields the protein CASSQVGSYGYTF.

This clonotype was detected ten times or more. This chain links TRBV3-1 with TRBJ2-3; D remains unclear. There are 14 residues in the CDR3. Looked up from germline, CDR1 is LGHDT and CDR2 is YNNKEL (reference sequence). Trimming stripped 0 bases from V and 0 bases from J, with 4 bases between. CDR3 region: CASSQETSTDTQYF. In nucleotides, the CDR3 is TGTGCCAGCAGCCAAGAGACTAGCACAGATACGCAGTATTTT.

This clonotype was picked up one time. At one end the junction does not follow the germline gene, possibly because of a read error. The chain couples TRBV27 to TRBJ2-7; tentative D call: TRBD1 (6 bases). Per germline, CDR1 MNHEY and CDR2 SMNVEV (reference sequence). The CDR3 runs 14 residues. CDR3 amino acids: CAGSFILAQGEQYF. The CDR3 DNA sequence: TGTGCCGGCAGTTTCATCCTAGCCCAGGGGGAGCAGTACTTC.

This clonotype came up many times. The rearrangement links TRBV12-3 or TRBV12-4 to TRBJ2-7; D might be TRBD1 (6 bases). The ends were cut back, 1 base at V and 4 bases at J, with 14 bases in the middle. The CDR3 totals 15 residues. In nucleotides, the CDR3 is TGTGCCAGCAGTTTAGTCGTTGGCAGGGGATACGAGCAGTACTTC. The encoded protein is CASSLVVGRGYEQYF.

This clonotype was seen a handful of times. This sequence joins TRBV12-3 or TRBV12-4 and TRBJ2-1, with TRBD2 matching 12 bases. CDR3 length equals 15 residues. The trim removed 5 bases at V and 9 bases at J, leaving 8 bases unmatched. The CDR3 protein is CASSRRTSGASEQFF. The CDR3 DNA is TGTGCCAGCAGTCGCCGGACTAGCGGGGCGAGTGAGCAGTTCTTC.

A word on this clonotype: Being one base from a much bigger clone, this may be a read error. The V call is TRBV10-3, the J call TRBJ2-1; D unclear. Trimming left V 4 bases short and J 3 bases short, with 10 bases between. The germline V gene has CDR1 ENHRY and CDR2 SYGVKD. CDR3 length equals 14 residues. The CDR3: CAISGLESYNEQFF. The CDR3 nucleotides read TGTGCCATCAGTGGGCTAGAGAGCTACAATGAGCAGTTCTTC.

This chain's CDR3 is CASRGDPPKEQFF. CDR3 coding DNA: TGTGCCAGCAGAGGGGACCCCCCGAAGGAGCAGTTCTTC. The chain joins TRBV6-5 to TRBJ2-1; the D gene could be TRBD1 or TRBD2 (5 bases each). From germline, CDR1 is MNHEY and CDR2 SVGAGI. Deletions cut 6 bases from V and 10 bases from J, with 16 bases between. This CDR3 has 13 amino acids.

As regards this clonotype: This sequence may be a read error, since a much larger clone differs from it by one base. Without the conserved terminal phenylalanine or tryptophan, this CDR3 likely stems from a read error. The rearrangement links TRBV20-1 to TRBJ1-2, with TRBD1 identical over 8 bases. V gave up 3 bases and J gave up 4 bases; unmatched junction bases: 10. CDR3 length: 15 residues. Germline loops: CDR1 DFQATT, CDR2 SNEGSKA (reference sequence). The chain's CDR3 is CSARARTGLIYGYTS. DNA for the CDR3: TGCAGTGCTAGGGCCAGGACAGGGTTAATCTATGGCTACACCTCC.

For the CDR3, the DNA is TGTGCCAGTAGTCGGCAGCTTGCTGAAAAACTGTTTTTT. It translates to CASSRQLAEKLFF. The chain links TRBV19 to TRBJ1-4, with D unclear. CDR1 is LNHDA, CDR2 SQIVND, per germline (reference sequence). V gave up 5 bases and J gave up 7 bases, with 11 bases separating them. There are 13 residues in the CDR3.

The V gene is TRBV27, the J gene TRBJ1-6; D may be TRBD1 (6 bases). Germline values: CDR1 MNHEY, CDR2 SMNVEV (reference sequence). V gave up 3 bases and J gave up 9 bases, with 12 bases separating them. This CDR3 comprises 14 residues. In nucleotides, the CDR3 is TGTGCCAGCAGTTTTGGCAGGGGAAGTTCACCCCTCCACTTT. Amino acid sequence: CASSFGRGSSPLHF.

This rearrangement joins TRBV12-3 or TRBV12-4 to TRBJ1-1; D unresolved. The length of the CDR3 is 15 residues. The germline V and J ends were trimmed by 6 bases and 0 bases, with 14 bases remaining between them. The CDR3 sequence: CASSPLEVVNTEAFF. In DNA form, the CDR3 reads TGTGCCAGCAGCCCACTGGAGGTCGTGAACACTGAAGCTTTCTTT.

This clonotype was counted ten times or more. The chain links TRBV7-6 to TRBJ2-3; TRBD2 might be the D (6 bases). The CDR3 runs 16 residues. V was clipped by 5 bases and J by 0 bases, with 15 bases between them. Germline values: CDR1 SGHVS, CDR2 FNYEAQ. The CDR3 sequence is CASSLTSAVSTDTQYF. In nucleotides, the CDR3 is TGTGCCAGCAGCCTGACTAGTGCCGTCAGCACAGATACGCAGTATTTT.

This clonotype has just one count. The CDR3 region has the DNA TGTGCCATCAGTGAGGGACTAGCGGGAGCTGGGGGTACGCAGTATTTT. Translation gives CAISEGLAGAGGTQYF. V usage is TRBV10-3 and J usage is TRBJ2-3, with 13 positions matching TRBD2. After removal of 2 bases from V and 8 bases from J, the junction contained 7 bases not matched to a gene. Germline V CDR1 and CDR2: ENHRY, SYGVKD. There are 16 residues in the CDR3.

There are many counts of this clonotype. The chain joins TRBV27 to TRBJ2-5; no firm D call. This CDR3 is built from 14 residues. V was trimmed by 5 bases and J by 1 base, leaving 11 bases between them. Germline V lookup: CDR1 MNHEY, CDR2 SMNVEV (reference sequence). CDR3 in amino acids: CASSPARLQETQYF. The CDR3 nucleotides are TGTGCCAGCAGTCCCGCCCGTCTCCAAGAGACCCAGTACTTC.

As concerns this clonotype: This may arise from a read error, as a much more abundant clone is one base away. The chain recombines TRBV13 with TRBJ1-5; D unclear. This CDR3 region has 13 residues. The germline V gene has CDR1 PRHDT and CDR2 FYEKMQ (reference sequence). CDR3 in amino acids: CASSQKLNRPQHF. The CDR3 DNA follows: TGTGCCAGCAGCCAGAAACTTAATCGGCCCCAGCATTTT.

As DNA, the CDR3 is TGTGCCAGCAGCTTAATACAATCGGACGAGCAGTACTTC. This codes for CASSLIQSDEQYF. The chain is built from TRBV11-1 and TRBJ2-7; no firm D call. The V end was cut by 2 bases, the J end by 5 bases, with 10 bases between. CDR1 SGHAT and CDR2 FQDESV come from the germline V gene (reference sequence). The CDR3 spans 13 residues.

This clonotype was seen many times. This sequence joins TRBV14 and TRBJ2-7; D is possibly TRBD1 or TRBD2 (5 bases each). The germline CDR1 and CDR2 sequences are SGHDN and FVKESK. Trimming left V 5 bases short and J 6 bases short, with 8 bases between. This CDR3 contains 11 residues. CDR3 sequence: CASSIGTEQYF. As DNA, the CDR3 is TGTGCCAGCAGCATTGGGACCGAGCAGTACTTC.

J is TRBJ1-6 and V is TRBV18; tentatively, D is TRBD1 (6 bases). Trimming shortened V by 2 bases and J by 7 bases, and 18 bases separated the two germline ends. The CDR3 runs to 17 residues. Germline loops: CDR1 KGHSH, CDR2 LQKENI. CDR3 coding DNA: TGTGCCAGCTCACCAGCTTCGGACAGCCTTCAAAATTCACCCCTCCACTTT. It yields the protein CASSPASDSLQNSPLHF.

This clonotype appeared a few times. The J gene is TRBJ2-2, the V gene TRBV11-3, with 13 bases matching TRBD2. CDR1 SGHNT and CDR2 YENEEA come from the germline V gene. J gave up 4 bases and V 5 bases, and 10 bases lay outside the gene matches. The CDR3 has 18 residues. CDR3: CASSPGLAGVTRTGELFF. The CDR3 DNA reads as TGTGCCAGCAGCCCAGGACTAGCGGGAGTGACGCGCACCGGGGAGCTGTTTTTT.

This clonotype was detected only a few times. The chain joins TRBV27 to TRBJ2-7, with 10 bases matching TRBD1. The J segment lost 4 bases and the V segment lost 6 bases, leaving 6 bases of the junction unmatched. Germline assignment: CDR1 MNHEY and CDR2 SMNVEV (reference sequence). The CDR3 length is 14 residues. In DNA, the CDR3 is TGTGCCAGCAGGGCCGGGACAGGGGATTACGAGCAGTACTTC. Translating it yields CASRAGTGDYEQYF.

This chain connects TRBV12-3 or TRBV12-4 to TRBJ1-6; 9 positions agree with TRBD1. CDR3 length: 16 residues. J was trimmed by 7 bases and V by 5 bases; bases with no gene match: 9. The CDR3 loop reads CASSLGTGNRNSPLHF. CDR3 nucleotide sequence: TGTGCCAGCAGTCTCGGGACAGGGAACAGGAATTCACCCCTCCACTTT.

J is TRBJ2-2 and V is TRBV4-3, with 11 bases lining up with TRBD2. This CDR3 has 18 amino acids. CDR1 and CDR2 (germline): LGHNA, YSLEER. The V segment lost 0 bases and the J segment 3 bases; nucleotides outside the gene matches: 6. CDR3 in amino acids: CASSQDGPSGRYTGELFF. In DNA form, the CDR3 reads TGCGCCAGCAGCCAAGATGGTCCTAGCGGGAGGTACACCGGGGAGCTGTTTTTT.

About this clonotype: Given a much more abundant clone one base away, this may be a read error. The J gene is TRBJ2-3, the V gene TRBV7-2, with TRBD2 matching 10 bases. From germline, CDR1 is SGHTA and CDR2 FQGNSA. This CDR3 spans 16 amino acids. DNA of the CDR3: TGTGCCGGCAGCTTATTACTAGCGGGGAGCACAGATACGCAGTATTTT. This translates into CAGSLLLAGSTDTQYF.